Listed below are T cell receptor beta chains from one sample, sequenced in a study of response to subunit inactivated influenza vaccine. TCRdb ran MiXCR on the RT-PCR reads and lists one entry per CDR3 protein. The sample records about 520,000 distinct CDR3 sequences, about 25% being singletons. The sample was CD4+ T cells sorted from PBMCs, taken approximately 5 days after vaccination. The receptors shown here come from a man aged 45-65 years who received an inactivated influenza vaccine. Each CDR3 is given with its conserved first and last residue. A D gene is named only where the DNA matches it firmly. The size field is filled for only some rows; it gives once, few, many or a size class.

>TRBJ2-7|TRBV5-1|many|TRBD1
TGCGCCAGCAGCCTATGGGAGACAGGGTTCTACGAGCAGTACTTC
CASSLWETGFYEQYF
>TRBJ2-3|TRBV19|.|TRBD2
TGTGCCAGTAGTACCTACTCACTAGCGGATACGCAGTATTTT
CASSTYSLADTQYF
>TRBJ2-1|TRBV7-9|.|.
TGTGCCAGCAGCTCTAACTTCAAAAATGAGCAGTTCTTC
CASSSNFKNEQFF
>TRBJ2-1|TRBV5-6|few|TRBD2
TGTGCCAGCAGCCGGACTAGCGGGGGGCCCTACAATGAGCAGTTCTTC
CASSRTSGGPYNEQFF
>TRBJ2-2|TRBV4-2|.|.
TGTGCCAGCCGAGGGGGGAGAGTAGCCGGGGAGCTGTTTTTT
CASRGGRVAGELFF
>TRBJ2-1|TRBV10-3|many|TRBD2
TGTGCCATCAGTGGGACTAGCGGGGCCTACAATGAGCAGTTCTTC
CAISGTSGAYNEQFF
>TRBJ2-7|TRBV7-2|few|TRBD2
TGTGCCAGCAGCTTAACAGTTAGCGGGACCACCTACGAGCAGTACTTC
CASSLTVSGTTYEQYF
>TRBJ2-1|TRBV12-3/TRBV12-4|few|TRBD2
TGTGCCAGCAGGGGACTAGCGAATAATGAGCAGTTCTTC
CASRGLANNEQFF
>TRBJ2-1|TRBV28|.|.
TGTGCCAGCAGTTTTAAAGGGTGGGGTTCGATAGGGCAGTTCTTC
CASSFKGWGSIGQFF
>TRBJ2-1|TRBV29-1|.|TRBD2
TGCAGCGTTGCCGAGGGGCGGGGGGACAATGAGCAGTTCTTC
CSVAEGRGDNEQFF
>TRBJ1-2|TRBV27|.|.
TGTGCCAGCGGCTCCCAGGGAGGAGATGGCTACACCTTC
CASGSQGGDGYTF